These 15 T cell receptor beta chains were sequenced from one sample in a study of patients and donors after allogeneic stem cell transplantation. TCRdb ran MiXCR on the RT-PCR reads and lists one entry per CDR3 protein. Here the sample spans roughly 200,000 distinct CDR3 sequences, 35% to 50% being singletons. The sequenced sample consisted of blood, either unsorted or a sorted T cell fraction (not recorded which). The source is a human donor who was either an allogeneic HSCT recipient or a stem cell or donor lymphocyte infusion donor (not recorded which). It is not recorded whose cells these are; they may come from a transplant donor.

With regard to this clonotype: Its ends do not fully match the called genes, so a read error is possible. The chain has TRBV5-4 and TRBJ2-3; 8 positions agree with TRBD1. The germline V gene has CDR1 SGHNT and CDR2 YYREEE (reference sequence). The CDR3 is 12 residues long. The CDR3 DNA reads TGTGCCAGCAGCCTGGACAGGGACCCTGATCATTTT. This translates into CASSLDRDPDHF. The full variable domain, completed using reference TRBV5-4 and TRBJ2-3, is ETGVTQSPTHLIKTRGQQVTLRCSSQSGHNTVSWYQQALGQGPQFIFQYYREEENGRGNFPPRFSGLQFPNYSSELNVNALELDDSALYLCASSLDRDPDHFGPGTRLTVL.

This CDR3 is CASSAGTGPIEQYF. The CDR3 DNA reads TGCGCCAGCAGCGCCGGGACAGGACCCATCGAGCAGTACTTC. The rearrangement uses TRBV5-1 and TRBJ2-7, with 8 positions matching TRBD1. The CDR3 totals 14 residues. CDR1 is SGHRS and CDR2 is YFSETQ in the germline V gene. The junction had 9 bases not matched to a gene; V was cut back by 4 bases and J by 6 bases.

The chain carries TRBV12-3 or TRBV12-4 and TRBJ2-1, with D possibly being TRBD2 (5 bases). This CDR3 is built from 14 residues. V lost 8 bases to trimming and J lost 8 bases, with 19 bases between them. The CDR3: CASGKRPIGDEQFF. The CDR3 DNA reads TGTGCCAGCGGCAAGCGGCCAATCGGGGATGAGCAGTTCTTC.

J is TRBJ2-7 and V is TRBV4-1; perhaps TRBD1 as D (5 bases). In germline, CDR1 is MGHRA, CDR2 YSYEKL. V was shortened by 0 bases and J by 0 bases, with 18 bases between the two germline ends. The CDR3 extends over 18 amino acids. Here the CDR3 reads CASSQDLGAGPNSYEQYF. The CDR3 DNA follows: TGCGCCAGCAGCCAAGATCTTGGGGCAGGACCAAACTCCTACGAGCAGTACTTC.

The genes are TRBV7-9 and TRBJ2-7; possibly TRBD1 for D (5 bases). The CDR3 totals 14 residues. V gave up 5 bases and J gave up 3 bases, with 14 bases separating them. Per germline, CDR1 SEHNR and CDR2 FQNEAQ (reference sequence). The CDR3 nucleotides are TGTGCCAGCAGCCACAGGAACAGCCTCTACGAGCAGTACTTC. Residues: CASSHRNSLYEQYF.

The CDR3 region is CASSTGTSGRNEQFF. The CDR3 DNA sequence: TGTGCCAGCAGTACCGGGACTAGCGGGAGAAATGAGCAGTTCTTC. V gene TRBV28 combines with J gene TRBJ2-1; 14 bases fit TRBD2. CDR3 size: 15 residues. Germline V gives CDR1 MDHEN, CDR2 SYDVKM. The ends lost 5 bases at V and 7 bases at J; junction bases unmatched: 4.

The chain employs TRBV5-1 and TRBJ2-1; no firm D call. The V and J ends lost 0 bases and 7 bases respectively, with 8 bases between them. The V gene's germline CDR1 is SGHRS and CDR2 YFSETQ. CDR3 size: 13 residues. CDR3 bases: TGCGCCAGCAGCTTGGCCATGGGGAATGAGCAGTTCTTC. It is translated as CASSLAMGNEQFF.

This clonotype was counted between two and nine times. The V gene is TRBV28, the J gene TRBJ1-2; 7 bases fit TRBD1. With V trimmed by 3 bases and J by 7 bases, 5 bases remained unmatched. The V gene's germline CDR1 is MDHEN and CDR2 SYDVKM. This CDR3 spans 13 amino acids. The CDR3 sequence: CASSLFRGFGYTF. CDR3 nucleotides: TGTGCCAGCAGTTTGTTCAGGGGGTTTGGCTACACCTTC.

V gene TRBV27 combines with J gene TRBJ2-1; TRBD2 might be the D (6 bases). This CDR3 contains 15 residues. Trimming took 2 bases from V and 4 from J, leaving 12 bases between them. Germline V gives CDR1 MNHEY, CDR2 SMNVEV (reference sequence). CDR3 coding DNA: TGTGCCAGCAGTTTAGGGGGGACCCGGTACAATGAGCAGTTCTTC. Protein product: CASSLGGTRYNEQFF.

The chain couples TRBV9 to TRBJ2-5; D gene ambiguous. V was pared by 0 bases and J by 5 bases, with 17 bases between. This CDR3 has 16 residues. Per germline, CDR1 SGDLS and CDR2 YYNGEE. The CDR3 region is CASSVESVVRMETQYF. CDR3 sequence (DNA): TGTGCCAGCAGCGTAGAGAGCGTCGTGCGAATGGAGACCCAGTACTTC.

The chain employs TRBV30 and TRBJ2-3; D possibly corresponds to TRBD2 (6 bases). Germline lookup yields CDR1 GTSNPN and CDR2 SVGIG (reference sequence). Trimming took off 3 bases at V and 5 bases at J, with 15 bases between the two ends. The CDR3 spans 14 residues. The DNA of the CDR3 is TGTGCCTGGAGCGCGGAACTAGCCAGAGATACGCAGTATTTT. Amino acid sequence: CAWSAELARDTQYF.

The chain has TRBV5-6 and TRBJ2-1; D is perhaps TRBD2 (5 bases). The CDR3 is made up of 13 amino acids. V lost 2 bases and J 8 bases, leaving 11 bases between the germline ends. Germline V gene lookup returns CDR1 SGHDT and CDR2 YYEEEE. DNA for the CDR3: TGTGCCAGCAGCTTAGGGAGTATCCATGAGCAGTTCTTC. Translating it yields CASSLGSIHEQFF.

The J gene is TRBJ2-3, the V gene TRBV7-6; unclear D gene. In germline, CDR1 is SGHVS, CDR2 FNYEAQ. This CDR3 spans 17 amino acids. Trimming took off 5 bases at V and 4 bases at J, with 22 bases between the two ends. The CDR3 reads CASSPPLGVQASDTQYF. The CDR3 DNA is TGTGCCAGCAGCCCCCCCTTGGGCGTCCAGGCATCAGATACGCAGTATTTT. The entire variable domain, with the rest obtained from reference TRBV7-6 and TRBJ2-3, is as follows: GAGVSQSPRYKVTKRGQDVALRCDPISGHVSLYWYRQALGQGPEFLTYFNYEAQQDKSGLPNDRFSAERPEGSISTLTIQRTEQRDSAMYRCASSPPLGVQASDTQYFGPGTRLTVL.

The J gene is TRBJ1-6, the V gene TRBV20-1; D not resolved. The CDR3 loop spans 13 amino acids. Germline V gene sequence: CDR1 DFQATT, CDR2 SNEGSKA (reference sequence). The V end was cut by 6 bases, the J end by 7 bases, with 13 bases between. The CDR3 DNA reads TGCAGTGCGATGTCCCCCGACAATTCACCCCTCCACTTT. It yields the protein CSAMSPDNSPLHF.

CDR3 residues: CASRFTTSDEQFF. The CDR3 DNA reads TGTGCCAGCAGATTTACGACTAGCGATGAGCAGTTCTTC. The gene calls are TRBV7-2 and TRBJ2-1; 8 bases match TRBD2. CDR1 and CDR2 from the germline V gene are SGHTA and FQGNSA. After removal of 6 bases from V and 8 bases from J, the junction contained 6 bases not matched to a gene. The CDR3 sequence is 13 residues long.